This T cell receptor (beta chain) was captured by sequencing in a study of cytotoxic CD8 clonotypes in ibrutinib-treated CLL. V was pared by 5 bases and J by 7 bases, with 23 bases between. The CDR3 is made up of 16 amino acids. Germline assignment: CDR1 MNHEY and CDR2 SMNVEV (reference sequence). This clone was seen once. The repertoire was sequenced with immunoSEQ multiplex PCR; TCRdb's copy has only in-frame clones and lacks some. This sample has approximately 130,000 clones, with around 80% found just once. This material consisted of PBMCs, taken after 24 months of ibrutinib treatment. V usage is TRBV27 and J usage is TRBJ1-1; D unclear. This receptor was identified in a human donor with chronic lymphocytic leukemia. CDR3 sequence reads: CASSLFGPPESGEAFF. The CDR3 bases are TGTGCCAGCAGTCTCTTCGGGCCTCCTGAATCCGGTGAAGCTTTCTTT.